This TCR beta chain was sequenced for a study of blood T cell repertoires in COVID-19. CDR1 LNHDA and CDR2 SQIVND come from the germline V gene (reference sequence). The CDR3 loop spans 17 amino acids. Trimming shortened V by 4 bases and J by 0 bases, and 19 bases separated the two germline ends. The protocol was immunoSEQ multiplex PCR, while the TCRdb copy is restricted to in-frame clones and leaves out a portion. The sample shows 250,000 to 400,000 clones, 88% of them seen only once. Sample: peripheral blood. The genes are TRBV19 and TRBJ2-7, with D tentatively TRBD2 (7 bases). The TCR was taken from a woman aged 25 to 45 with COVID-19, enrolled during active disease. DNA for the CDR3: TGTGCCAGTAGTACCTCGAGGGGGGGTCTGGACTCCTACGAGCAGTACTTC. Its translation is CASSTSRGGLDSYEQYF.